The clone carrying this TCR beta chain was counted many times. Antigen unknown. V lost 7 bases to trimming and J lost 0 bases, with 15 bases between them. Germline V CDR1 and CDR2: KGHDR, SFDVKD. This CDR3 region has 16 residues. According to the study, TCR beta libraries were built with iRepertoire HTBI primers and CDR3-region Arm-PCR. TCRdb ran MiXCR on the multiplex PCR reads and lists one entry per CDR3 protein. In the table there are around 250,000 distinct CDR3 sequences, 18% of which are singletons. The sample comes from a study of regulatory T cells in long-lasting Graves disease. The study's findings and limits: With 2,500 to 3,500 shared public clonotypes, persistent patients exceeded new patients, who shared about a thousand. Persistent disease was characterized by preferential usage of TRBV28, TRBJ1-2 and TRBJ2-5.

The sample's time point: newly diagnosed GD, antithyroid drugs for less than 3 months. RNA isolated from PBMCs was used to make the TCR library. This sample was also put to use in a study of T cells in Graves' hyperthyroidism and ophthalmopathy. That work adds: Researchers barred patients who had uncontrolled infection, other autoimmune disease, pregnancy or lactation. Carried out on the TCR CDR3, a first-round RT-PCR used the HTBI primer set.

This specimen consisted of peripheral blood mononuclear cells (PBMCs), obtained at new diagnosis, from a patient treated with antithyroid drugs. This clonotype was sampled from a woman in her 30s with Graves disease. The chain joins TRBV24-1 to TRBJ1-5, with D perhaps matching TRBD1 (5 bases). CDR3 DNA: TGTGCCACCAGCCGGGGGAAAGCTGTTAGCAATCAGCCCCAGCATTTT. Its translation: CATSRGKAVSNQPQHF.